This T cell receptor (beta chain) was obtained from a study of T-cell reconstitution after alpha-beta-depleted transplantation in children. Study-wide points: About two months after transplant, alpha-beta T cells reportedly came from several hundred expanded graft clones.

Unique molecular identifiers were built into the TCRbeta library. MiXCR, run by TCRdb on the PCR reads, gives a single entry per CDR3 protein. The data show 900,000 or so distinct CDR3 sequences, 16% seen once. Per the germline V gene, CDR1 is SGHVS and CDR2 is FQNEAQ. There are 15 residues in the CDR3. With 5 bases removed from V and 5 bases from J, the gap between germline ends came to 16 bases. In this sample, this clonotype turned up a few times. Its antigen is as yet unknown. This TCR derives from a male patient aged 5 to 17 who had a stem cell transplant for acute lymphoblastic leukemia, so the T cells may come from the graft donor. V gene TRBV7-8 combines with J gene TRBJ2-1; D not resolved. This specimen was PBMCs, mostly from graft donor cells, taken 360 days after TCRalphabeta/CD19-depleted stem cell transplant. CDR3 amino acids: CASSLDGPRDNEQFF. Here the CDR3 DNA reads TGTGCCAGCAGCCTCGATGGACCTAGGGACAATGAGCAGTTCTTC.